This T cell receptor beta chain is drawn from a study of pediatric ulcerative colitis. Findings and limits, study-wide: Substantially fewer templates came from a couple of patients' blood samples.

Profiled with immunoSEQ multiplex PCR; TCRdb holds only in-frame clones, not every one. The sample yields about 22,000 clones, about 65% seen once. The rectum was sampled with one to two pinch biopsies at colonoscopy. Before the diagnostic colonoscopy, ulcerative colitis patients were free of immunosuppressive medication. V shed 5 bases and J shed 2 bases, with 9 bases lying between them. CDR1 is SEHNR, CDR2 FQNEAQ, per germline (reference sequence). The CDR3 is 13 residues long. Notes on this clone: Its target is unknown.

Sequencing used gut tissue. This sequence joins TRBV7-9 and TRBJ1-1; unclear D gene. The TCR comes from a boy aged 10-17 years with severe ulcerative colitis. CDR3 bases: TGTGCCAGCAGCGAAAACACTAACACTGAAGCTTTCTTT. Translation: CASSENTNTEAFF.